The clone carrying this T cell receptor beta chain was recorded once. The antigen is not known. Treatment of all HIV participants took place in the United States. The data originate from a study of long-term antiretroviral therapy in people with HIV. Study-wide findings and caveats: HIV repertoires showed narrower CDR3 length ranges than controls. In the period from about 2004 to 2017, blood was collected, possibly under older ART regimens.

Survey-level resolution applied to immunoSEQ assay v3.0. Measured with immunoSEQ multiplex PCR; TCRdb has only the in-frame clones, and not every one. This table holds 35,000 to 40,000 clones, roughly four fifths found once. This clonotype was sampled from a young man with HIV. The sequencing used unsorted PBMCs, collected 0.3 years after starting antiretroviral therapy.

The CDR3 here is CASSQDYNQPQHF. CDR3 coding DNA: TGTGCCAGCAGCCAGGACTACAATCAGCCCCAGCATTTT. The chain recombines TRBV6-5 with TRBJ1-5, with D unresolved. The CDR3 length is 13 residues. Looked up from germline, CDR1 is MNHEY and CDR2 is SVGAGI. Trimming shortened V by 6 bases and J by 3 bases, and 9 bases separated the two germline ends.